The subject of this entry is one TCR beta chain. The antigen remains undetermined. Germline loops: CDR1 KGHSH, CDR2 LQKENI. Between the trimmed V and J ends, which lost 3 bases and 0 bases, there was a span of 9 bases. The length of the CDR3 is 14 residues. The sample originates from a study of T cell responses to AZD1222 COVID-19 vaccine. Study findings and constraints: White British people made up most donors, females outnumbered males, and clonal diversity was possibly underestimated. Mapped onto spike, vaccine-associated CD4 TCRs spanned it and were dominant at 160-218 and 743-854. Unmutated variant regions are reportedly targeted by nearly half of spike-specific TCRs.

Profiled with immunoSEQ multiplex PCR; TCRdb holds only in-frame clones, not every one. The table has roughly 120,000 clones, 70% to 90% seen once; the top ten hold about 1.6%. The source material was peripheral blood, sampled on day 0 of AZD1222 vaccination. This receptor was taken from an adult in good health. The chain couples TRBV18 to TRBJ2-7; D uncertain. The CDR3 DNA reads TGTGCCAGCTCACCTCTACAGAGCTCCTACGAGCAGTACTTC. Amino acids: CASSPLQSSYEQYF.